The 24 T cell receptor beta chains presented below share a single source sample, sequenced in a study of response to subunit inactivated influenza vaccine. TCRdb used MiXCR to reprocess the RT-PCR reads, holding one entry per CDR3 protein. The table records hundreds of thousands of distinct CDR3 sequences, more than 11% of them present only once. Here the sequenced sample was PBMCs from blood, taken 14 days before vaccination. Receptor source: a man aged 50 to 59 who received an inactivated influenza vaccine.

The chain joins TRBV24-1 to TRBJ1-5; D is undetermined. CDR1 and CDR2 (germline): KGHDR, SFDVKD. This CDR3 contains 12 residues. V lost 7 bases and J 7 bases, leaving 10 bases between the germline ends. CDR3 protein: CATSDAGQPQHF. CDR3 coding DNA: TGTGCCACCAGCGACGCGGGGCAGCCCCAGCATTTT.

V usage is TRBV18 and J usage is TRBJ2-5, with 9 positions matching TRBD1. The CDR3 has 15 amino acids. Germline loops: CDR1 KGHSH, CDR2 LQKENI. J was trimmed by 5 bases and V by 6 bases; bases with no gene match: 10. The CDR3 is CASSSRTGGVETQYF. The CDR3 nucleotides read TGTGCCAGCTCTTCCCGAACAGGGGGCGTGGAGACCCAGTACTTC.

Ten or more counts support this clonotype. The chain couples TRBV6-1 to TRBJ1-2, with TRBD1 identical over 9 bases. V lost 6 bases, J lost 4 bases, and 6 bases stayed unmatched. This CDR3 contains 14 residues. Germline values: CDR1 MNHNS, CDR2 SASEGT. CDR3 in amino acids: CASSKSGQGYGYTF. In DNA, the CDR3 is TGTGCCAGCAGCAAGTCGGGACAGGGCTATGGCTACACCTTC.

The rearrangement joins TRBV27 to TRBJ2-3; 7 nucleotides agree with TRBD2. The CDR3 sequence is 18 residues long. Germline CDR1 reads MNHEY; CDR2 reads SMNVEV (reference sequence). V lost 2 bases to trimming and J lost 0 bases; unmatched junction nucleotides: 11. CDR3 amino acids: CASSLGPPSGASTDTQYF. The DNA for the CDR3 is TGTGCCAGCAGTTTAGGCCCTCCTAGCGGAGCTAGCACAGATACGCAGTATTTT.

The CDR3 loop reads CASSLLVYGTQYF. CDR3 bases: TGCGCCAGCAGCTTGCTGGTTTACGGGACCCAGTACTTC. This chain connects TRBV5-1 to TRBJ2-5; the D is unclear. This CDR3 spans 13 amino acids. Germline CDR1 and CDR2: SGHRS and YFSETQ. V was shortened by 1 base and J by 7 bases, with 11 bases between the two germline ends. The full variable domain, with the rest looked up from reference TRBV5-1 and TRBJ2-5, is KAGVTQTPRYLIKTRGQQVTLSCSPISGHRSVSWYQQTPGQGLQFLFEYFSETQRNKGNFPGRFSGRQFSNSRSEMNVSTLELGDSALYLCASSLLVYGTQYFGPGTRLLVL.

This clonotype was seen a handful of times. The chain uses TRBV29-1 and TRBJ2-1; 10 bases are a match to TRBD2. Trimming cost V 0 bases and J 0 bases; bases outside gene matches: 11. Germline loops: CDR1 SQVTM, CDR2 ANQGSEA. This CDR3 is built from 19 residues. CDR3 in amino acids: CSVEDLGLAGVSSYNEQFF. Written as DNA, the CDR3 is TGCAGCGTTGAAGATCTAGGTCTAGCGGGGGTGAGCTCCTACAATGAGCAGTTCTTC.

This clonotype turned up a few times. V usage is TRBV7-9 and J usage is TRBJ2-7; tentatively, D is TRBD2 (5 bases). CDR1 and CDR2 from the germline V gene are SEHNR and FQNEAQ (reference sequence). The CDR3 has 14 residues. V lost 5 bases and J lost 3, with 14 bases in between. CDR3 amino acids: CASSDDFAGYEQYF. CDR3 sequence (DNA): TGTGCCAGCAGCGACGATTTTGCGGGCTACGAGCAGTACTTC. The variable domain in full, with the rest retrieved from reference TRBV7-9 and TRBJ2-7, is DTGVSQNPRHKITKRGQNVTFRCDPISEHNRLYWYRQTLGQGPEFLTYFQNEAQLEKSRLLSDRFSAERPKGSFSTLEIQRTEQGDSAMYLCASSDDFAGYEQYFGPGTRLTVT.

This clonotype has at least ten counts. J is TRBJ2-7 and V is TRBV5-6, with 10 bases fitting TRBD1. The CDR3 is 13 amino acids. V gave up 3 bases and J gave up 6 bases; unmatched junction bases: 3. Germline V CDR1 and CDR2: SGHDT, YYEEEE. The CDR3 protein is CASSSDRGGEQYF. DNA of the CDR3: TGTGCCAGCAGCTCGGACAGGGGGGGCGAGCAGTACTTC.

This clonotype was observed a handful of times. This sequence joins TRBV7-9 and TRBJ2-7; D possibly corresponds to TRBD2 (5 bases). Germline-derived CDR1 and CDR2 are SEHNR and FQNEAQ (reference sequence). V gave up 3 bases and J gave up 5 bases, with 17 bases separating them. The CDR3 loop spans 15 amino acids. The CDR3 region has the DNA TGTGCCAGCAGCTTTAGCGACCCGGGCCTCCACGAGCAGTACTTC. Amino acids: CASSFSDPGLHEQYF.

This chain joins TRBV4-2 and TRBJ2-4; D not certain. V was shortened by 2 bases and J by 4 bases, with 9 bases between the two germline ends. This CDR3 is built from 14 residues. Germline assignment: CDR1 LGHNA and CDR2 YNFKEQ. Here the CDR3 reads CASSQSQEKNIQYF. CDR3 DNA: TGTGCCAGCAGCCAAAGTCAGGAGAAAAACATTCAGTACTTC.

The chain uses TRBV7-7 and TRBJ2-1; 10 nucleotides align to TRBD2. Looked up from germline, CDR1 is SSHAT and CDR2 is FNYEAQ (reference sequence). Trimming removed 4 bases from V and 6 bases from J; junction bases left unmatched: 9. This CDR3 contains 16 residues. CDR3 sequence reads: CASSSSLAGGRNEQFF. CDR3 DNA sequence: TGTGCCAGCAGCTCGAGTTTAGCGGGAGGTCGCAATGAGCAGTTCTTC.

CDR3 amino acids: CASSLFGTGASYEQYF. CDR3 DNA: TGTGCCAGCAGCCTCTTTGGGACAGGGGCCTCCTACGAGCAGTACTTC. This chain connects TRBV7-2 to TRBJ2-7; TRBD1 matches at 10 bases. Trimming took 5 bases from V and 0 from J; bases not matched to a gene: 7. Germline lookup yields CDR1 SGHTA and CDR2 FQGNSA. This CDR3 has 16 amino acids.

This clonotype showed up just a few times. This chain links TRBV9 with TRBJ2-1, with TRBD2 identical over 13 bases. Germline V lookup: CDR1 SGDLS, CDR2 YYNGEE. This CDR3 spans 16 amino acids. The J segment lost 7 bases and the V segment lost 4 bases, leaving 8 bases of the junction unmatched. The CDR3 DNA reads as TGTGCCAGCAGCTCTTGGACTAGCGGGAGTTTAAATGAGCAGTTCTTC. It yields the protein CASSSWTSGSLNEQFF.

This clonotype was recorded at least ten times. The chain recombines TRBV20-1 with TRBJ1-5; the D is unclear. From germline, CDR1 is DFQATT and CDR2 SNEGSKA (reference sequence). The CDR3 has 13 residues. Trimming took off 0 bases at V and 0 bases at J, with 3 bases between the two ends. The DNA of the CDR3 is TGCAGTGCTAGAGATACTAGCAATCAGCCCCAGCATTTT. Its protein is CSARDTSNQPQHF.

This clonotype was recorded a few times. This chain links TRBV20-1 with TRBJ2-1; D is possibly TRBD2 (6 bases). Per germline, CDR1 DFQATT and CDR2 SNEGSKA (reference sequence). This CDR3 contains 14 residues. Between the trimmed V and J ends, which lost 7 bases and 4 bases, there was a span of 17 bases. The CDR3 protein is CSGVPGEPYNEQFF. The DNA of the CDR3 is TGCAGTGGCGTTCCGGGGGAGCCTTACAATGAGCAGTTCTTC.

This clonotype was seen a handful of times. This chain joins TRBV13 and TRBJ2-4; TRBD1 matches at 7 bases. CDR3 length equals 14 residues. Germline V gives CDR1 PRHDT, CDR2 FYEKMQ (reference sequence). Germline trimming cut 5 bases from V and 2 bases from J; bases unmatched to any gene: 3. The CDR3 region has the DNA TGTGCCAGCAGCATCAGGGGGTCCAAAAACATTCAGTACTTC. Translated, it gives CASSIRGSKNIQYF.

The table lists this clonotype with many counts. The chain couples TRBV5-1 to TRBJ2-5, with D perhaps matching TRBD2 (6 bases). The CDR3 totals 13 residues. V shed 4 bases and J shed 5 bases, with 12 bases lying between them. Per the germline V gene, CDR1 is SGHRS and CDR2 is YFSETQ. The CDR3 sequence: CASSHRTTETQYF. The CDR3 DNA reads TGCGCCAGCAGCCATCGGACTACCGAGACCCAGTACTTC. Full variable domain (remainder filled in from reference TRBV5-1 and TRBJ2-5): KAGVTQTPRYLIKTRGQQVTLSCSPISGHRSVSWYQQTPGQGLQFLFEYFSETQRNKGNFPGRFSGRQFSNSRSEMNVSTLELGDSALYLCASSHRTTETQYFGPGTRLLVL.

This CDR3 is CANTDTGELFF. The CDR3 DNA is TGTGCCAACACGGACACCGGGGAGCTGTTTTTT. The chain carries TRBV5-7 and TRBJ2-2; D is unresolved. TRBV5-7 is annotated as an ORF whose role is uncertain. V lost 9 bases and J lost 3, with 6 bases in between. There are 11 residues in the CDR3.

The chain uses TRBV9 and TRBJ2-1; tentatively, D is TRBD2 (5 bases). The CDR3 runs 16 residues. Per the germline V gene, CDR1 is SGDLS and CDR2 is YYNGEE. V was clipped by 0 bases and J by 2 bases, with 12 bases between them. CDR3 protein: CASSVGGDPTYNEQFF. The CDR3 DNA follows: TGTGCCAGCAGCGTAGGGGGAGACCCAACCTACAATGAGCAGTTCTTC.

J is TRBJ2-5 and V is TRBV5-4; 13 positions agree with TRBD2. The CDR3 is 16 residues long. J was trimmed by 4 bases and V by 0 bases; bases with no gene match: 3. The V gene's germline CDR1 is SGHNT and CDR2 YYREEE (reference sequence). Here the CDR3 reads CASSLGTSGSVETQYF. In nucleotides, the CDR3 is TGTGCCAGCAGCTTGGGGACTAGCGGGAGCGTAGAGACCCAGTACTTC.

This clonotype was seen a few times. The chain carries TRBV5-1 and TRBJ2-1, with D maybe TRBD1 (7 bases). The V and J ends lost 1 base and 6 bases respectively, with 14 bases between them. The CDR3 consists of 15 residues. Germline CDR1 is SGHRS and CDR2 is YFSETQ. CDR3 sequence reads: CASSLFYRGGNEQFF. CDR3 in DNA: TGCGCCAGCAGCTTGTTCTACAGGGGAGGCAATGAGCAGTTCTTC.

There are a few counts of this clonotype. This chain joins TRBV4-1 and TRBJ2-7, with 8 bases aligning to TRBD1. There are 17 residues in the CDR3. The V segment lost 1 base and the J segment 3 bases; nucleotides outside the gene matches: 11. Germline V lookup: CDR1 MGHRA, CDR2 YSYEKL. The CDR3 nucleotides are TGCGCCAGCAGCCAAGTTTTAGGCAGGGGGCTTGTCTACGAGCAGTACTTC. The encoded protein is CASSQVLGRGLVYEQYF.

This clonotype was seen at least ten times. The V gene is TRBV12-3 or TRBV12-4, the J gene TRBJ2-5; 9 bases are a match to TRBD1. CDR3 length equals 14 residues. J lost 6 bases, V lost 3 bases, and 5 bases had no gene match. The DNA of the CDR3 is TGTGCCAGCAGTTTCGAGACAGGGGGAAAGACCCAGTACTTC. Translated: CASSFETGGKTQYF.

This sequence joins TRBV5-1 and TRBJ2-5; possibly TRBD2 for D (7 bases). The CDR3 consists of 15 residues. The germline gives CDR1 SGHRS, CDR2 YFSETQ. Deletions cut 4 bases from V and 3 bases from J, with 16 bases between. In DNA, the CDR3 is TGCGCCAGCAGCCTGAGAGGGGGGGACGAAGAGACCCAGTACTTC. This translates into CASSLRGGDEETQYF. Full variable domain (remainder filled in from reference TRBV5-1 and TRBJ2-5): KAGVTQTPRYLIKTRGQQVTLSCSPISGHRSVSWYQQTPGQGLQFLFEYFSETQRNKGNFPGRFSGRQFSNSRSEMNVSTLELGDSALYLCASSLRGGDEETQYFGPGTRLLVL.